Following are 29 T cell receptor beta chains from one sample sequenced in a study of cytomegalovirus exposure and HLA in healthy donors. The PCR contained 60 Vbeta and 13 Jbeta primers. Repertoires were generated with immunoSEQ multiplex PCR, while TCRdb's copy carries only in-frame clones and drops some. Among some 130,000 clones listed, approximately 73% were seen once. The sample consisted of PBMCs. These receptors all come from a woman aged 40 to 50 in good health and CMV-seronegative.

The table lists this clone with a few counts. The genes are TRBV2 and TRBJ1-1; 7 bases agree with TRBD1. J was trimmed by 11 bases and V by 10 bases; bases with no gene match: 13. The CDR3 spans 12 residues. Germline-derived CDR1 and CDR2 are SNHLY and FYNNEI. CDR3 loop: CATRQGRVNAFF. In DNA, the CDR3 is TGTGCCACCCGACAGGGAAGAGTGAATGCTTTCTTT.

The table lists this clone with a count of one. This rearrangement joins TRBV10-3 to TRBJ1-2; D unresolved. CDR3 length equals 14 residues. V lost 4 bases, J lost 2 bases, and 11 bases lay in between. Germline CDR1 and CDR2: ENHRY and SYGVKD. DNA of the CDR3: TGTGCCATCAGTGTAAACAACCCAAACTATGGCTACACCTTC. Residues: CAISVNNPNYGYTF.

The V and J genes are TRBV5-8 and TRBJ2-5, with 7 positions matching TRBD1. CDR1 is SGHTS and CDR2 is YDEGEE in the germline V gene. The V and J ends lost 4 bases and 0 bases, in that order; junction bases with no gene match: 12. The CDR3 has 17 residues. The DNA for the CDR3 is TGTGCCAGCAGCGAAGTGTGGACAGGAACCTACCAAGAGACCCAGTACTTC. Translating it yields CASSEVWTGTYQETQYF.

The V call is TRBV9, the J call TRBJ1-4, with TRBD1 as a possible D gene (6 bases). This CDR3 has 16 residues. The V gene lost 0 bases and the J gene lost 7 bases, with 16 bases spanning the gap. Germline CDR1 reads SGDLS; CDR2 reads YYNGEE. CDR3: CASSVDPGGLSEKLFF. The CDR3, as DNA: TGTGCCAGCAGCGTAGACCCGGGGGGCTTATCTGAAAAACTGTTTTTT.

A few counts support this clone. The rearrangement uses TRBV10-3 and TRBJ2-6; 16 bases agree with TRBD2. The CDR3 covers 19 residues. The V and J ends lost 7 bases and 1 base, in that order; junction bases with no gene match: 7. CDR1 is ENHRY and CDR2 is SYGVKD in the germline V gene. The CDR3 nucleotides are TGTGCCATCAATCCGGGACTAGCGGGGGGGCCTTCTGGGGCCAACGTCCTGACTTTC. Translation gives CAINPGLAGGPSGANVLTF.

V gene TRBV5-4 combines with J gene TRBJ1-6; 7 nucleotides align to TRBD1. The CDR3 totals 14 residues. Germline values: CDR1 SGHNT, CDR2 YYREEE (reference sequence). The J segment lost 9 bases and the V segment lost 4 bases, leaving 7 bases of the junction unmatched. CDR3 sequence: CASSPGQGVSPLHF. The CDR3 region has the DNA TGTGCCAGCAGCCCTGGTCAGGGGGTTTCACCCCTCCACTTT.

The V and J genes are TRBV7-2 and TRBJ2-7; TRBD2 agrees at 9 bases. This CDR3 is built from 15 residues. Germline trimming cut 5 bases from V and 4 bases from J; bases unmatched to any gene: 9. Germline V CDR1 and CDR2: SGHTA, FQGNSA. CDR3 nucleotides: TGTGCCAGCAGCATTACGGGACTAGCACAGTACGAGCAGTACTTC. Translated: CASSITGLAQYEQYF.

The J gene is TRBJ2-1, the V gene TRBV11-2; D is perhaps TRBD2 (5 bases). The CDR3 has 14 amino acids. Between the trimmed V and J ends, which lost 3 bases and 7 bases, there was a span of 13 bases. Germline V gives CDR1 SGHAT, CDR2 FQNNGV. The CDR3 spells CASSFVNGKNEQFF. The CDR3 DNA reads TGTGCCAGCAGCTTCGTAAACGGGAAGAATGAGCAGTTCTTC.

CDR3 coding DNA: TGTGCCAGCAGCCAAGGACAGGGGTCGAACACTGAAGCTTTCTTT. The encoded protein is CASSQGQGSNTEAFF. V and J are TRBV4-2 and TRBJ1-1, with 8 bases fitting TRBD1. The CDR3 length is 15 residues. The junction had 2 bases not matched to a gene; V was cut back by 1 base and J by 1 base. The V gene's germline CDR1 is LGHNA and CDR2 YNFKEQ.

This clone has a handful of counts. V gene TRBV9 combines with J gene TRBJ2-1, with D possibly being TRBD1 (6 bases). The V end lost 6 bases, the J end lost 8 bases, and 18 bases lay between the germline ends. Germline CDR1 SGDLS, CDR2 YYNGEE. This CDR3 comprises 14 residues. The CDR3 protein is CASTSGQSRDEQFF. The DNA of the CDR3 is TGTGCCAGCACATCAGGACAGAGCCGGGATGAGCAGTTCTTC.

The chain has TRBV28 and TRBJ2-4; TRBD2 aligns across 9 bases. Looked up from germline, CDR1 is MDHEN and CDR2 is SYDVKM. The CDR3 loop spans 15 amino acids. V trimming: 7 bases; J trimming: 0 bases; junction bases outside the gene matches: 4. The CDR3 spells CASNKRGEAKNIQYF. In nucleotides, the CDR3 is TGTGCCAGCAACAAGCGGGGGGAAGCCAAAAACATTCAGTACTTC.

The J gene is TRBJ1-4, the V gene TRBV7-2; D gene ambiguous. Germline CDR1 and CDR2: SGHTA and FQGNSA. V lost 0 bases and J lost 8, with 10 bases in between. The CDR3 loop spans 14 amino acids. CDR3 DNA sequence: TGTGCCAGCAGCTTAGCTAGAAACAGCGAAAAACTGTTTTTT. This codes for CASSLARNSEKLFF.

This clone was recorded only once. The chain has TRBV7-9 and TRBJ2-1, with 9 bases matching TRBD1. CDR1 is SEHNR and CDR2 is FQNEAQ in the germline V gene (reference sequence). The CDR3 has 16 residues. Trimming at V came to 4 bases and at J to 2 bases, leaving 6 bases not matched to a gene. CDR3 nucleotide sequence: TGTGCCAGCAGCTCACAGGGGGCCGGCACCTACAATGAGCAGTTCTTC. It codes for CASSSQGAGTYNEQFF.

The CDR3 is CASRRGELPTEQYV. CDR3 coding DNA: TGTGCCAGCCGGCGGGGGGAACTACCTACGGAGCAGTACGTC. V and J are TRBV6-5 and TRBJ2-7; 8 bases are a match to TRBD2. V lost 8 bases and J lost 7; bases outside the gene matches: 13. This CDR3 is built from 14 residues. Germline V gives CDR1 MNHEY, CDR2 SVGAGI.

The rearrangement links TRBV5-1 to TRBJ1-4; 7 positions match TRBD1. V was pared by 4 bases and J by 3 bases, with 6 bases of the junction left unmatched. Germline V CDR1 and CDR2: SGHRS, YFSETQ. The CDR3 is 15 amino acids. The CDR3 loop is CASSLYRGPNEKLFF. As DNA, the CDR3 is TGCGCCAGCAGCCTCTACAGGGGACCTAATGAAAAACTGTTTTTT.

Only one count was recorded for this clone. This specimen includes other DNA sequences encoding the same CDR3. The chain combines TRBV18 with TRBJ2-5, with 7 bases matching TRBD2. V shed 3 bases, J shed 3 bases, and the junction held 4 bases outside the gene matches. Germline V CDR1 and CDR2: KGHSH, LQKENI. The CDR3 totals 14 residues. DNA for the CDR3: TGTGCCAGCTCACCTTCCAGCGGGGAAGAGACCCAGTACTTC. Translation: CASSPSSGEETQYF. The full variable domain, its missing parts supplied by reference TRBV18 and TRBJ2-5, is NAGVMQNPRHLVRRRGQEARLRCSPMKGHSHVYWYRQLPEEGLKFMVYLQKENIIDESGMPKERFSAEFPKEGPSILRIQQVVRGDSAAYFCASSPSSGEETQYFGPGTRLLVL.

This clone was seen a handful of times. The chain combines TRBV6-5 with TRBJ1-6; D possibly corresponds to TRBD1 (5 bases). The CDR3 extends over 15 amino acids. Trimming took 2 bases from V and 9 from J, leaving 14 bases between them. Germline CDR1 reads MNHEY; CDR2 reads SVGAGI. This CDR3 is CASSYNGQGGSPLHF. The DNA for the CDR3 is TGTGCCAGCAGTTACAATGGGCAGGGAGGTTCACCCCTCCACTTT.

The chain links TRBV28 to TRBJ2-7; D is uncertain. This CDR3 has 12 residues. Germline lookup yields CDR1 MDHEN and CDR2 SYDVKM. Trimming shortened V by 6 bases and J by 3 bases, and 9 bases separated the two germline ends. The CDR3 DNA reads TGTGCCAGCAGGTCAAGCCACTACGAGCAGTACGTC. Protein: CASRSSHYEQYV.

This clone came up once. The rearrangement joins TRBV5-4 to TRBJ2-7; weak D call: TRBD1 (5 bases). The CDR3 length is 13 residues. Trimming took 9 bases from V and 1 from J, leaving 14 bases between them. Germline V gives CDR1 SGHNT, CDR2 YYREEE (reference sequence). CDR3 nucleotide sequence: TGTGCCACAGGACCAGGGCCATCCTACGAGCAGTACGTC. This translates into CATGPGPSYEQYV.

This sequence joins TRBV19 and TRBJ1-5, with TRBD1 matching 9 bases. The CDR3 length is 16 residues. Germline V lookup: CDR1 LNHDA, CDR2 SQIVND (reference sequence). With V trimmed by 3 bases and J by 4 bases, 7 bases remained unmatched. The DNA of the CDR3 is TGTGCCAGTAGTATGGGGGACAGGGTCGTGAATCAGCCCCAGCATTTT. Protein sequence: CASSMGDRVVNQPQHF. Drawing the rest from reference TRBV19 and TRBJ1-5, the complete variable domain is DGGITQSPKYLFRKEGQNVTLSCEQNLNHDAMYWYRQDPGQGLRLIYYSQIVNDFQKGDIAEGYSVSREKKESFPLTVTSAQKNPTAFYLCASSMGDRVVNQPQHFGDGTRLSIL.

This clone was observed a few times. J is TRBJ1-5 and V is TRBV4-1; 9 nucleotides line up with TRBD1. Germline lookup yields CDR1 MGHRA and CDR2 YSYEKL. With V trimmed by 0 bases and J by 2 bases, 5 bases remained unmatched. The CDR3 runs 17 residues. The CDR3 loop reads CASSQEGTGLGNQPQHF. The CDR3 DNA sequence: TGCGCCAGCAGCCAAGAGGGGACAGGGTTAGGCAATCAGCCCCAGCATTTT.

DNA for the CDR3: TGCAGCTTCAAACAGGGGCGCGATACAGATACGCAGTATTTT. This translates into CSFKQGRDTDTQYF. The chain links TRBV29-1 to TRBJ2-3, with 7 bases identical to TRBD1. Germline CDR1 and CDR2: SQVTM and ANQGSEA. The junction had 11 bases not matched to a gene; V was cut back by 8 bases and J by 3 bases. The CDR3 runs 14 residues.

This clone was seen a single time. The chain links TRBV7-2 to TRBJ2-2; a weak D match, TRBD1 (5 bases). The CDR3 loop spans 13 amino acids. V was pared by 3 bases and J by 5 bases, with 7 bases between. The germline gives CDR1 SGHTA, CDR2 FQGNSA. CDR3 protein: CASSFGQTGELFF. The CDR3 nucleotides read TGTGCCAGCAGCTTCGGACAAACCGGGGAGCTGTTTTTT.

The DNA of the CDR3 is TGTGCCAGCAGCTCACCAGCGGGGACTACATTCACAGATACGCAGTATTTT. This codes for CASSSPAGTTFTDTQYF. This sequence joins TRBV11-3 and TRBJ2-3; 7 positions agree with TRBD2. The CDR3 sequence is 17 residues long. The V segment lost 4 bases and the J segment 2 bases; nucleotides outside the gene matches: 12. Germline assignment: CDR1 SGHNT and CDR2 YENEEA.

As DNA, the CDR3 is TGTGCCAGCAGCTTAGCACCAGGGAACAATGAGCAGTTCTTC. Protein sequence: CASSLAPGNNEQFF. The chain is built from TRBV7-3 and TRBJ2-1, with D possibly TRBD1 on 5 matching bases. Trimming took 2 bases from V and 5 from J, leaving 10 bases between them. Per germline, CDR1 SGHTA and CDR2 FQGTGA. The CDR3 has 14 amino acids.

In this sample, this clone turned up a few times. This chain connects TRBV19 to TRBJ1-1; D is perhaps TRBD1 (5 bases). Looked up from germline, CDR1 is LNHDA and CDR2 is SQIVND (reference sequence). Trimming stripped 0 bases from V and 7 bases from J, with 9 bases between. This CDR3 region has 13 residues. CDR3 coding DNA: TGTGCCAGTAGTATAGACGGGGGGAGTGAAGCTTTCTTT. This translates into CASSIDGGSEAFF.

CDR3 sequence reads: CASSLDRVHTEAFF. CDR3 nucleotides: TGTGCCAGCAGCTTGGACAGGGTTCACACTGAAGCTTTCTTT. The rearrangement links TRBV7-9 to TRBJ1-1; 8 bases are a match to TRBD1. CDR3 length: 14 amino acids. The germline gives CDR1 SEHNR, CDR2 FQNEAQ (reference sequence). J lost 3 bases, V lost 3 bases, and 3 bases had no gene match.

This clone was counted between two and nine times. The CDR3 protein is CASSWRDGSYNEQFF. The CDR3 region has the DNA TGTGCCAGCAGTTGGCGGGACGGATCCTACAATGAGCAGTTCTTC. This chain links TRBV27 with TRBJ2-1; D may be TRBD2 (6 bases). CDR1 MNHEY and CDR2 SMNVEV come from the germline V gene (reference sequence). Trimming took off 4 bases at V and 1 base at J, with 11 bases between the two ends. This CDR3 is 15 amino acids long.

CDR3 sequence: CASQGDTDTQYF. CDR3 bases: TGCGCCAGCCAGGGGGACACAGATACGCAGTATTTT. V is TRBV4-3 and J is TRBJ2-3; 7 positions match TRBD1. Germline loops: CDR1 LGHNA, CDR2 YSLEER. J lost 2 bases, V lost 8 bases, and 1 base had no gene match. The CDR3 contains 12 residues.